This record covers a single T cell receptor beta chain. No antigen is known for it. This specimen belongs to a study of OX40 agonist ivuxolimab in advanced cancers. Turning to the study itself: At under 85% male, the cohort had a mean age of roughly 60 years, ranging from about 20 to 79.

In germline, CDR1 is SGHTA, CDR2 FQGTGA. The length of the CDR3 is 14 residues. The V gene end was trimmed by 4 bases and the J gene end by 5 bases; junction bases not matched to a gene: 5. The data were produced by immunoSEQ multiplex PCR, yet TCRdb's version contains in-frame clones alone and is incomplete. This table has tens of thousands of clones, around 90% appearing once. Study findings and constraints: Within 6 weeks, CD4+ and CD8+ blood T cells expanded clonally at 0.1 to 3.0 mg/kg. Those patients achieving a partial response at 0.1-3.0 mg/kg showed among the lowest clonal expansion.

Sequences were derived from CD4+ or CD8+ T cells sorted from blood, sampled in a trial of the OX40 agonist ivuxolimab. The origin of this receptor is an adult with an advanced solid tumor such as melanoma, head and neck, liver or kidney cancer. V is TRBV7-3 and J is TRBJ2-5; the match to TRBD1 covers 9 bases. CDR3 protein: CASSSQGAGETQYF. The DNA of the CDR3 is TGTGCCAGCAGCTCACAGGGGGCAGGGGAGACCCAGTACTTC.